Below are 5 T cell receptor beta chains sequenced from a single sample in a study of cytomegalovirus exposure and HLA in healthy donors. The PCR employed 60 Vbeta primers together with 13 Jbeta primers. Only in-frame clones appear in the TCRdb table, and some are missing; sequencing was by immunoSEQ multiplex PCR. Its table records about 110,000 clones. Source material: PBMCs. The receptors shown here come from a man between 35 and 55 years old in good health and CMV-seropositive.

This chain connects TRBV13 to TRBJ2-5, with D maybe TRBD2 (5 bases). From germline, CDR1 is PRHDT and CDR2 FYEKMQ (reference sequence). The CDR3 is 14 residues long. Trimming cost V 0 bases and J 3 bases, with 8 bases left between them. CDR3 bases: TGTGCCAGCAGCTTAGGCGGGAACGAAGAGACCCAGTACTTC. Translating gives CASSLGGNEETQYF. Full variable domain (missing parts from reference TRBV13 and TRBJ2-5): AAGVIQSPRHLIKEKRETATLKCYPIPRHDTVYWYQQGPGQDPQFLISFYEKMQSDKGSIPDRFSAQQFSDYHSELNMSSLELGDSALYFCASSLGGNEETQYFGPGTRLLVL.

This chain's CDR3 is CASSQGSGGGTDTQYF. The DNA for the CDR3 is TGTGCCAGCAGCCAGGGGTCAGGGGGCGGCACAGATACGCAGTATTTT. This chain links TRBV7-8 with TRBJ2-3, with TRBD1 identical over 8 bases. Losses at the gene ends were 5 bases for V and 1 base for J; bases not matched to a gene: 8. This CDR3 region has 16 residues. Germline V CDR1 and CDR2: SGHVS, FQNEAQ.

This chain connects TRBV6-6 to TRBJ2-5, with 9 bases lining up with TRBD1. The germline CDR1 and CDR2 sequences are MNHNY and SVGAGI (reference sequence). This CDR3 is built from 15 residues. V shed 7 bases and J 3 bases; nucleotides not matched to a gene: 9. In DNA, the CDR3 is TGTGCCAGCAACCCCGCGGGACAGGGAAAAGAGACCCAGTACTTC. It codes for CASNPAGQGKETQYF.

V usage is TRBV5-1 and J usage is TRBJ2-3; 7 bases match TRBD1. The CDR3 runs 13 residues. CDR1 and CDR2 from the germline V gene are SGHRS and YFSETQ. Trimming removed 1 base from V and 14 bases from J; junction bases left unmatched: 10. Here the CDR3 reads CASSLFPSGGGYF. The CDR3 DNA sequence: TGCGCCAGCAGCTTGTTTCCCTCAGGGGGTGGGTATTTT.

This sequence joins TRBV7-9 and TRBJ2-1; 7 positions agree with TRBD2. The V gene's germline CDR1 is SEHNR and CDR2 FQNEAQ (reference sequence). Unmatched junction bases numbered 4, after V lost 2 bases and J lost 0 bases. This CDR3 region has 16 residues. CDR3 in amino acids: CASSLIAGSSYNEQFF. CDR3 coding DNA: TGTGCCAGCAGCTTAATAGCGGGTAGCTCCTACAATGAGCAGTTCTTC.